Listed below are T cell receptor beta chains from one sample, sequenced in a study of T cells after yellow fever vaccination. TCRdb called the 5' RACE reads again in MiXCR, with one record for every CDR3 protein. The sample has fewer than 450,000 distinct CDR3 sequences, around 8.1% seen once; the top ten hold approximately 16%. The starting material was PBMCs, obtained roughly seven weeks after the first yellow fever vaccination. The receptors come from a man aged 18 to 30 who received the YFV17D yellow fever vaccine. Each CDR3 is given with its conserved first and last residue. The order of the fields is CDR3 length, clone size, V gene, D gene, J gene, CDR3 DNA, CDR3 protein. D genes are given only for firm matches. Expanded clones get a size class; other rows say once, few or many, or leave the size out.

14,few,TRBV6-1,TRBD1,TRBJ1-4,TGTGCCAGCAGTCCGGGACAGGAGGATGAAAAACTGTTTTTT,CASSPGQEDEKLFF
15,few,TRBV7-9,TRBD1,TRBJ2-5,TGTGCCAGCAGCTCAACGGGGGACAGGGAAGAGACCCAGTACTTC,CASSSTGDREETQYF
17,-,TRBV5-5,TRBD1,TRBJ2-1,TGTGCCAGCAGCTTGGTTCAGGGGACAGGGGTTTTGAATGAGCAGTTCTTC,CASSLVQGTGVLNEQFF
13,few,TRBV29-1,TRBD2,TRBJ2-5,TGCAGCTCTAGCGGGTCCAACACGGAGACCCAGTACTTC,CSSSGSNTETQYF
16,few,TRBV6-5,TRBD1,TRBJ1-2,TGTGCCAGCAGTTACTCGAAGTCGGGCAGGGGGATAGGCTACACCTTC,CASSYSKSGRGIGYTF
11,many,TRBV6-4,-,TRBJ2-7,TGTGCCAGCAGTGGGCTTAACGAGCAGTACTTC,CASSGLNEQYF
18,few,TRBV4-3,TRBD2,TRBJ2-2,TGCGCCAGCAGAATGGGTCTAGCGGGGGAGGTAAACACCGGGGAGCTGTTTTTT,CASRMGLAGEVNTGELFF
13,few,TRBV29-1,-,TRBJ1-3,TGCAGCGCGGAGATTAGCTCTGGAAACACCATATATTTT,CSAEISSGNTIYF
15,-,TRBV18,-,TRBJ1-2,TGTGCCAGCTCACCCGGAAACGATTCTCCCTATGGCTACACCTTC,CASSPGNDSPYGYTF
15,-,TRBV9,TRBD1,TRBJ2-5,TGTGCCAGCAGCGCCCGGGACAGGGGTGAAGAGACCCAGTACTTC,CASSARDRGEETQYF
18,few,TRBV12-3/TRBV12-4,-,TRBJ1-1,TGTGCCAGCAGTTTGGCCCGCCGGGGGGTAGGGCCGAACACTGAAGCTTTCTTT,CASSLARRGVGPNTEAFF
14,many,TRBV5-1,-,TRBJ1-5,TGCGCCAGCAGCTTGGGGCCAGACTATCAGCCCCAGCATTTT,CASSLGPDYQPQHF
13,few,TRBV4-1,TRBD1,TRBJ2-3,TGCGCCAGCAGGGGACAGGGAGGAGATACGCAGTATTTT,CASRGQGGDTQYF
16,-,TRBV5-8,-,TRBJ1-5,TGTGCCAGCAGCTTGGGAGGGTGGGTTGGCAATCAGCCCCAGCATTTT,CASSLGGWVGNQPQHF
13,few,TRBV5-1,-,TRBJ2-3,TGCGCCAGCAGCACAGGGACGGCAGATACGCAGTATTTT,CASSTGTADTQYF
14,-,TRBV7-2,TRBD1,TRBJ2-3,TGTGCCAGCACCCTCGACAGGGGAATGAATACGCAGTATTTT,CASTLDRGMNTQYF
15,-,TRBV5-1,-,TRBJ2-2,TGCGCCAGCAGCTACCAGGGGATTAACACCGGGGAGCTGTTTTTT,CASSYQGINTGELFF
12,-,TRBV20-1,-,TRBJ1-5,TGCAGTGCTAGGAGAGGGGCTCAGCCCCAGCATTTT,CSARRGAQPQHF
17,many,TRBV21-1,-,TRBJ2-1,TGTGCCAGCAGCCGTACCGGGGTCAGCACCTCCTACAATGAGCAGTTCTTC,CASSRTGVSTSYNEQFF
15,few,TRBV11-2,TRBD2,TRBJ2-2,TGTGCCAGCAGAAAAAGCGGGGGTCGCACCGGGGAGCTGTTTTTT,CASRKSGGRTGELFF
19,many,TRBV6-4,TRBD1,TRBJ1-5,TGTGCCAGCAGGTCCCGGGACAGCCGTGGATTTTCCAGCAATCAGCCCCAGCATTTT,CASRSRDSRGFSSNQPQHF
13,few,TRBV7-9,-,TRBJ1-3,TGTGCCAGCATCAGGGACTCTGGAAACACCATATATTTT,CASIRDSGNTIYF
15,many,TRBV12-5,TRBD1,TRBJ2-3,TGTGCTAGTGGTCCTAACAGGGGAGGCACAGATACGCAGTATTTT,CASGPNRGGTDTQYF
15,-,TRBV7-8,TRBD1,TRBJ1-1,TGTGCCAGCAGCTTAGTAGGGACAGGGCCGACTGAAGCTTTCTTT,CASSLVGTGPTEAFF
13,few,TRBV12-3/TRBV12-4,-,TRBJ2-3,TGTGCCAGCAGACACGGAAGCACAGATACGCAGTATTTT,CASRHGSTDTQYF
16,-,TRBV9,TRBD2,TRBJ2-5,TGTGCCAGCAGCGTAGACTCGCCGGGGGGAAAGGAGACCCAGTACTTC,CASSVDSPGGKETQYF
15,-,TRBV20-1,-,TRBJ1-5,TGCAGTGCCATGGGCAGGGGATATAGCAATCAGCCCCAGCATTTT,CSAMGRGYSNQPQHF
14,-,TRBV4-3,-,TRBJ2-3,TGCGCCAGCAGCCAAGAACCGAGCACAGATACGCAGTATTTT,CASSQEPSTDTQYF
11,-,TRBV20-1,-,TRBJ2-3,TGCAGTAGTGGGAACACAGATACGCAGTATTTT,CSSGNTDTQYF
16,-,TRBV11-2,TRBD1,TRBJ2-3,TGTGCCAGCAGCTTAGTACAGGGAAGGGGGCCAGATACGCAGTATTTT,CASSLVQGRGPDTQYF